This is a list of T cell receptor beta chains from one sample in a study of T cell changes during pregnancy in multiple sclerosis. This table comes from immunoSEQ multiplex PCR, and its TCRdb copy is limited to in-frame clones, with some not included. This table holds 75,000 to 95,000 clones, about 92% found once. The sample was peripheral blood, taken in the second trimester of pregnancy. These receptors came from a female donor with multiple sclerosis, enrolled in a pregnancy study. CDR3s include the opening cysteine and the closing phenylalanine or tryptophan. The D gene is left open where the match is weak.

D: TRBD1
V: TRBV29-1
CDR3: CSVAITGDLLREQYF

D: .
V: TRBV11-2
CDR3: CASSLGPGSNEKLFF

D: .
V: TRBV6-6
CDR3: CASTLEGREAFF

D: TRBD1
V: TRBV2
CDR3: CASLIGALWGQGSSYEQYF

D: TRBD1
V: TRBV9
CDR3: CASSVGNSGGTEAFF

D: .
V: TRBV19
CDR3: CASSKFPRGQFF

D: .
V: TRBV27
CDR3: CASSPTAYSNQPQHF

D: .
V: TRBV28
CDR3: CASTPGDEQYF

D: .
V: TRBV2
CDR3: CASSERTQLVPQHF

D: TRBD1
V: TRBV9
CDR3: CASSVGDRGYEQYF

D: .
V: TRBV7-2
CDR3: CASSLDEGGRAFF

D: .
V: TRBV27
CDR3: CASSPRTNEKLFF

D: .
V: TRBV16
CDR3: CASSLPERRVWGYTF